This passage covers 12 T cell receptor beta chains from one sample sequenced in a study of control samples from healthy donors and cancer patients. The repertoire was sequenced with immunoSEQ multiplex PCR; TCRdb's copy has only in-frame clones and lacks some. The sample yields about 120,000 clones, roughly nine tenths seen once. Sequenced sample: blood. Receptor source: a woman under 30 in good health.

The CDR3 DNA reads TGTGCCAGCTCACCATATCGACAGGAGAACACTGAAGCTTTCTTT. It yields the protein CASSPYRQENTEAFF. The gene calls are TRBV18 and TRBJ1-1, with D maybe TRBD1 (6 bases). Per the germline V gene, CDR1 is KGHSH and CDR2 is LQKENI. The CDR3 is 15 amino acids. V was cut by 2 bases and J by 1 base, with 11 bases left in between.

The chain employs TRBV9 and TRBJ1-4; 9 nucleotides align to TRBD1. The CDR3 sequence is 16 residues long. The V gene end was trimmed by 4 bases and the J gene end by 2 bases; junction bases not matched to a gene: 6. Germline V gives CDR1 SGDLS, CDR2 YYNGEE. The CDR3 coding sequence is TGTGCCAGCAGCCTTAGGACAGGGGCCACTAATGAAAAACTGTTTTTT. It codes for CASSLRTGATNEKLFF.

The chain combines TRBV6-5 with TRBJ2-2; D is unclear. This CDR3 spans 14 amino acids. Germline V CDR1 and CDR2: MNHEY, SVGAGI. Trimming cost V 2 bases and J 4 bases, with 8 bases left between them. Here the CDR3 reads CASSYMKVTGELFF. CDR3 nucleotides: TGTGCCAGCAGTTACATGAAGGTCACCGGGGAGCTGTTTTTT.

This clone was recorded once. CDR3 nucleotide sequence: TGCGCCAGCAGCCCGTGGGACAGCTCCTACGAGCAGTACTTC. It specifies CASSPWDSSYEQYF. The genes are TRBV5-1 and TRBJ2-7, with 7 bases lining up with TRBD1. Per germline, CDR1 SGHRS and CDR2 YFSETQ. V gave up 4 bases and J gave up 0 bases; unmatched junction bases: 4. This CDR3 is 14 amino acids long.

The DNA of the CDR3 is TGTGCCAGCAGTTCCGCCTCCGCTAGCGGCTACGAGCAGTACTTC. Translation gives CASSSASASGYEQYF. The chain is built from TRBV28 and TRBJ2-7; 7 bases line up with TRBD2. The J segment lost 3 bases and the V segment lost 4 bases, leaving 9 bases of the junction unmatched. This CDR3 comprises 15 residues. Germline V gene data show CDR1 as MDHEN and CDR2 as SYDVKM.

V usage is TRBV9 and J usage is TRBJ2-5; tentative D call: TRBD2 (5 bases). The CDR3 consists of 13 residues. Between the trimmed V and J ends, which lost 4 bases and 5 bases, there was a span of 12 bases. Germline CDR1 SGDLS, CDR2 YYNGEE. The DNA for the CDR3 is TGTGCCAGCAGCACCGGACTGGGGGAGACCCAGTACTTC. Its protein product is CASSTGLGETQYF.

The CDR3 DNA is TGTGCCAGCAGTTACTCGAACAGCGGGGGCCTCTACGAGCAGTACTTC. Translated: CASSYSNSGGLYEQYF. The rearrangement links TRBV6-5 to TRBJ2-7, with 8 bases lining up with TRBD2. Germline lookup yields CDR1 MNHEY and CDR2 SVGAGI. This CDR3 has 16 residues. J gave up 3 bases and V 0 bases, and 7 bases lay outside the gene matches.

This clone was counted a single time. The J gene is TRBJ1-3, the V gene TRBV5-6; D gene unclear. The CDR3 spans 13 residues. Germline CDR1 SGHDT, CDR2 YYEEEE. The V and J ends lost 2 bases and 2 bases respectively, with 5 bases between them. The CDR3 spells CASSFGAGNTIYF. Written as DNA, the CDR3 is TGTGCCAGCAGCTTTGGAGCTGGAAACACCATATATTTT.

This chain joins TRBV5-6 and TRBJ1-1, with 7 nucleotides matching TRBD1. The junction had 9 bases not matched to a gene; V was cut back by 2 bases and J by 2 bases. The CDR3 contains 16 residues. Germline V lookup: CDR1 SGHDT, CDR2 YYEEEE. The CDR3 region is CASSFRQGSANTEAFF. The CDR3 DNA reads as TGTGCCAGCAGCTTTCGACAGGGATCGGCTAACACTGAAGCTTTCTTT.

The chain links TRBV24-1 to TRBJ2-3; D might be TRBD2 (6 bases). The CDR3 is 14 amino acids. V was cut by 2 bases and J by 5 bases, with 10 bases left in between. The germline V gene encodes CDR1 KGHDR and CDR2 SFDVKD. CDR3 amino acids: CATSDSRRGDTQYF. The CDR3 DNA is TGTGCCACCAGTGATTCCCGGAGGGGAGATACGCAGTATTTT.

The rearrangement joins TRBV6-5 to TRBJ1-2; 8 nucleotides agree with TRBD1. Unmatched junction bases numbered 4, after V lost 6 bases and J lost 4 bases. Looked up from germline, CDR1 is MNHEY and CDR2 is SVGAGI. The CDR3 consists of 13 residues. For the CDR3, the DNA is TGTGCCAGCAGCCTGACAGGGGTCTATGGCTACACCTTC. It is translated as CASSLTGVYGYTF.

The chain links TRBV29-1 to TRBJ2-1; TRBD1 is a possible D gene (6 bases). The CDR3 has 13 residues. Germline loops: CDR1 SQVTM, CDR2 ANQGSEA. This chain's CDR3 is CSAHRATNNEQFF. CDR3 in DNA: TGCAGTGCACACAGGGCCACAAACAATGAGCAGTTCTTC.